Below are 26 T cell receptor beta chains sequenced from a single sample in a study of blood T cells in healthy people across ages. Primed by a sample-barcoded 5' primer and a J-beta primer mix, a second PCR proceeded for roughly 7 to 12 cycles. TCRdb redid the calling of the 5' RACE reads with MiXCR, one entry per CDR3 protein. Of about 1.7 million distinct CDR3 sequences in the sample, 28% were seen once. Sequences were obtained from blood. The origin of the receptors is a woman aged 25 to 39 in good health.

This clonotype was observed a few times. The V gene is TRBV20-1, the J gene TRBJ2-1, with a weak D call TRBD1 (7 bases). The CDR3 is made up of 16 amino acids. Per the germline V gene, CDR1 is DFQATT and CDR2 is SNEGSKA (reference sequence). The V end lost 0 bases, the J end lost 3 bases, and 15 bases lay between the germline ends. The CDR3 loop is CSARDQGGWGYNEQFF. In DNA form, the CDR3 reads TGCAGTGCTAGAGATCAGGGGGGATGGGGCTACAATGAGCAGTTCTTC.

A remark on this clonotype: At one of its ends the junction is not consistent with the germline gene, which may arise from a read error. This chain joins TRBV30 and TRBJ2-4; D is perhaps TRBD1 (6 bases). The germline gives CDR1 GTSNPN, CDR2 SVGIG (reference sequence). The CDR3 loop spans 15 amino acids. The chain's CDR3 is CAWSLPTGVKNIQYF. The CDR3 region has the DNA TGTGCCTGGTCGCTACCGACAGGAGTCAAAAACATTCAGTATTTC. The entire variable domain, with the rest obtained from reference TRBV30 and TRBJ2-4, is as follows: SQTIHQWPATLVQPVGSPLSLECTVEGTSNPNLYWYRQAAGRGLQLLFYSVGIGQISSEVPQNLSASRPQDRQFILSSKKLLLSDSGFYLCAWSLPTGVKNIQYFGAGTRLSVL.

This clonotype has only a few counts. The chain links TRBV5-1 to TRBJ1-1; D unresolved. CDR3 length: 14 amino acids. V dropped 1 base and J dropped 1 base, with 8 bases sitting between them. Germline V gives CDR1 SGHRS, CDR2 YFSETQ. The CDR3 coding sequence is TGCGCCAGCAGCTTGCCTAAGGGGAACACTGAAGCTTTCTTT. Translation gives CASSLPKGNTEAFF.

This clonotype was seen many times. The rearrangement uses TRBV3-1 and TRBJ1-5, with 7 bases matching TRBD1. The V gene end was trimmed by 5 bases and the J gene end by 7 bases; junction bases not matched to a gene: 5. CDR1 LGHDT and CDR2 YNNKEL come from the germline V gene (reference sequence). This CDR3 spans 13 amino acids. CDR3 region: CASSRDSYQPQHF. Here the CDR3 DNA reads TGTGCCAGCAGCAGGGACAGTTACCAGCCCCAGCATTTT.

The V gene is TRBV7-9, the J gene TRBJ1-2, with 10 nucleotides matching TRBD1. Trimming took 5 bases from V and 4 from J; bases not matched to a gene: 10. This CDR3 is 16 amino acids long. Germline V gives CDR1 SEHNR, CDR2 FQNEAQ (reference sequence). The CDR3 spells CASSPSGGQGLYGYTF. The CDR3 DNA is TGTGCCAGCAGCCCTAGCGGGGGACAGGGGCTCTATGGCTACACCTTC.

V gene TRBV5-4 combines with J gene TRBJ1-3; D call uncertain. Trimming shortened V by 6 bases and J by 0 bases, and 13 bases separated the two germline ends. Germline loops: CDR1 SGHNT, CDR2 YYREEE (reference sequence). The CDR3 spans 15 residues. The CDR3 is CASTALGPSGNTIYF. The CDR3 DNA reads as TGTGCCAGCACCGCCTTGGGTCCCTCTGGAAACACCATATATTTT.

This clonotype was seen repeatedly, ten times or more. The rearrangement links TRBV20-1 to TRBJ2-5; 7 bases align to TRBD2. From germline, CDR1 is DFQATT and CDR2 SNEGSKA (reference sequence). The J segment lost 1 base and the V segment lost 0 bases, leaving 8 bases of the junction unmatched. There are 16 residues in the CDR3. The CDR3 bases are TGCAGTGCTAGAGATCCGACACTAGCGACCCAAGAGACCCAGTACTTC. This encodes CSARDPTLATQETQYF.

This clonotype has a handful of counts. The chain uses TRBV20-1 and TRBJ1-1; D is ambiguous. CDR1 and CDR2 from the germline V gene are DFQATT and SNEGSKA (reference sequence). The CDR3 contains 13 residues. The germline V and J ends were trimmed by 3 bases and 1 base, with 9 bases remaining between them. The CDR3 DNA reads TGCAGTGCTAGGGAATGGGGGAACACTGAAGCTTTCTTT. It yields the protein CSAREWGNTEAFF.

V and J are TRBV5-1 and TRBJ2-1, with 12 positions matching TRBD2. This CDR3 contains 18 residues. The V gene end was trimmed by 2 bases and the J gene end by 5 bases; junction bases not matched to a gene: 11. Germline CDR1 reads SGHRS; CDR2 reads YFSETQ. For the CDR3, the DNA is TGCGCCAGCAGCTTATCGGGACTAGCGGGTACTTTAAACAATGAGCAGTTCTTC. This sequence encodes CASSLSGLAGTLNNEQFF.

This sequence joins TRBV10-3 and TRBJ2-5; D ambiguous. Between the trimmed V and J ends, which lost 4 bases and 5 bases, there was a span of 11 bases. Germline V gives CDR1 ENHRY, CDR2 SYGVKD. The CDR3 length is 13 residues. The CDR3 loop is CAISGRQEETQYF. The CDR3 DNA reads TGTGCCATCAGTGGACGCCAGGAGGAGACCCAGTACTTC.

This clonotype was seen a handful of times. V usage is TRBV20-1 and J usage is TRBJ2-1, with a possible D match to TRBD2 (6 bases). V dropped 3 bases and J dropped 7 bases, with 13 bases sitting between them. CDR1 and CDR2 (germline): DFQATT, SNEGSKA (reference sequence). The CDR3 totals 13 residues. This chain's CDR3 is CSASGGTQNEQFF. CDR3 nucleotides: TGCAGTGCTAGTGGCGGGACTCAGAATGAGCAGTTCTTC.

The chain couples TRBV20-1 to TRBJ2-3; 9 bases match TRBD2. V lost 6 bases to trimming and J lost 2 bases; unmatched junction nucleotides: 6. CDR1 is DFQATT, CDR2 SNEGSKA, per germline (reference sequence). CDR3 length: 14 amino acids. CDR3 protein: CSAPSGGFTDTQYF. In DNA, the CDR3 is TGCAGTGCCCCGAGCGGGGGGTTCACAGATACGCAGTATTTT.

The genes are TRBV5-5 and TRBJ1-2; D gene unclear. CDR3 length: 14 residues. Germline V gene lookup returns CDR1 SGHKS and CDR2 YYEKEE (reference sequence). Trimming took 4 bases from V and 1 from J, leaving 11 bases between them. The CDR3 DNA reads TGTGCCAGCAGCGAAGGACCGAATAACTATGGCTACACCTTC. This sequence encodes CASSEGPNNYGYTF.

With regard to this clonotype: This may be a read error, as it is one base from a much larger clone. The chain employs TRBV6-6 and TRBJ2-7; no reliable D call. Germline loops: CDR1 MNHNY, CDR2 SVGAGI (reference sequence). The V and J ends lost 6 bases and 4 bases respectively, with 16 bases between them. This CDR3 is built from 14 residues. This CDR3 reads CASRYPGKVYEQYF. The CDR3 nucleotides are TGTGCCAGCAGGTACCCAGGAAAGGTTTACGAGCAGTACTTC.

This clonotype was counted only a few times. The chain is built from TRBV3-1 and TRBJ2-5; D ambiguous. Trimming removed 0 bases from V and 4 bases from J, with 12 bases in between. The CDR3 is made up of 15 amino acids. CDR1 and CDR2 (germline): LGHDT, YNNKEL (reference sequence). As DNA, the CDR3 is TGTGCCAGCAGCCAAGAAAGGAGCTTTGGAGAGACCCAGTACTTC. Residues: CASSQERSFGETQYF.

This clonotype showed up just a few times. The genes are TRBV7-6 and TRBJ2-5, with 12 bases identical to TRBD2. This CDR3 has 17 amino acids. CDR1 SGHVS and CDR2 FNYEAQ come from the germline V gene. J was trimmed by 2 bases and V by 1 base; bases with no gene match: 5. CDR3 in DNA: TGTGCCAGCAGCTTAGGCGCCCTAGCGGGGGGGCAAGAGACCCAGTACTTC. This sequence encodes CASSLGALAGGQETQYF.

The chain carries TRBV7-9 and TRBJ2-7; D remains unclear. The CDR3 is 13 residues long. The V end was cut by 7 bases, the J end by 3 bases, with 13 bases between. Germline loops: CDR1 SEHNR, CDR2 FQNEAQ (reference sequence). The CDR3 sequence: CASTPDAYYEQYF. The DNA for the CDR3 is TGTGCCAGCACCCCGGACGCTTACTACGAGCAGTACTTC.

The chain joins TRBV12-3 or TRBV12-4 to TRBJ1-1; D may be TRBD1 (5 bases). Trimming removed 4 bases from V and 2 bases from J, with 14 bases in between. There are 15 residues in the CDR3. Here the CDR3 reads CASSWAGSLNTEAFF. The CDR3 bases are TGTGCCAGCAGTTGGGCAGGGAGTCTTAACACTGAAGCTTTCTTT.

As regards this clonotype: A read error may be the cause here, since a much bigger clone is one base away. This chain links TRBV29-1 with TRBJ2-4, with D maybe TRBD1 (6 bases). CDR3 length equals 13 residues. Trimming took off 6 bases at V and 13 bases at J, with 22 bases between the two ends. The V gene's germline CDR1 is SQVTM and CDR2 ANQGSEA. The CDR3 DNA sequence: TGCAGCGTCGCCACCCGACAGGCCTACGGGCAGTACTTC. Encoded protein: CSVATRQAYGQYF.

The V call is TRBV29-1, the J call TRBJ2-4; the match to TRBD1 covers 9 bases. The CDR3 extends over 16 amino acids. V trimming: 6 bases; J trimming: 13 bases; junction bases outside the gene matches: 22. The germline V gene has CDR1 SQVTM and CDR2 ANQGSEA. The CDR3 here is CSVTGGRGSSYNEQYF. The CDR3 DNA follows: TGCAGCGTCACAGGGGGCAGGGGTAGCTCCTACAATGAGCAGTACTTC.

The genes are TRBV5-1 and TRBJ1-1; possible D gene TRBD1, 5 bases. The CDR3 is made up of 16 amino acids. Germline CDR1 reads SGHRS; CDR2 reads YFSETQ. The germline V and J ends were trimmed by 1 base and 1 base, with 14 bases remaining between them. Here the CDR3 reads CASSLSVYGANTEAFF. In nucleotides, the CDR3 is TGCGCCAGCAGCTTGTCGGTGTACGGGGCGAACACTGAAGCTTTCTTT.

As to this clonotype: A much bigger clone sits one base away, suggesting this may be a read error. The chain is built from TRBV20-1 and TRBJ1-2, with 8 bases aligning to TRBD1. CDR3 length equals 13 residues. V lost 5 bases, J lost 6 bases, and 8 bases stayed unmatched. Germline loops: CDR1 DFQATT, CDR2 SNEGSKA (reference sequence). The CDR3 nucleotides read TGCAGTGCTTGCGGACAGGGTACGAATGGCTACACCTTC. It codes for CSACGQGTNGYTF.

This clonotype was detected a few times. DNA for the CDR3: TGTGCCAGCAGCATCTTCAGGGTGGGAGTGGAGACCCAGTACTTC. Translating it yields CASSIFRVGVETQYF. V gene TRBV7-9 combines with J gene TRBJ2-5; D is perhaps TRBD1 or TRBD2 (5 bases each). V was pared by 5 bases and J by 5 bases, with 18 bases between. Germline CDR1 SEHNR, CDR2 FQNEAQ (reference sequence). The CDR3 spans 15 residues.

CDR3 protein: CASSPDRGQRETQYF. Written as DNA, the CDR3 is TGTGCCAGCAGCCCTGACAGGGGGCAGCGAGAGACCCAGTACTTC. V gene TRBV27 combines with J gene TRBJ2-5, with TRBD1 identical over 10 bases. J gave up 4 bases and V 6 bases, and 8 bases lay outside the gene matches. This CDR3 contains 15 residues. Germline assignment: CDR1 MNHEY and CDR2 SMNVEV (reference sequence).

The chain uses TRBV7-9 and TRBJ2-1, with a possible D match to TRBD1 (5 bases). Between the trimmed V and J ends, which lost 7 bases and 6 bases, there was a span of 16 bases. CDR3 length: 14 amino acids. Looked up from germline, CDR1 is SEHNR and CDR2 is FQNEAQ (reference sequence). The CDR3 DNA reads TGTGCCAGCACCCGGGCCTCTAGGGGCAATGAGCAGTTCTTC. It codes for CASTRASRGNEQFF.

This clonotype was found many times. V gene TRBV29-1 combines with J gene TRBJ2-4; D gene unclear. Germline V gene sequence: CDR1 SQVTM, CDR2 ANQGSEA. V lost 6 bases to trimming and J lost 1 base, with 13 bases between them. The CDR3 spans 14 residues. As DNA, the CDR3 is TGCAGCGTGGGCCCCCGGACGGCCAAAAACATTCAGTACTTC. Translation gives CSVGPRTAKNIQYF.